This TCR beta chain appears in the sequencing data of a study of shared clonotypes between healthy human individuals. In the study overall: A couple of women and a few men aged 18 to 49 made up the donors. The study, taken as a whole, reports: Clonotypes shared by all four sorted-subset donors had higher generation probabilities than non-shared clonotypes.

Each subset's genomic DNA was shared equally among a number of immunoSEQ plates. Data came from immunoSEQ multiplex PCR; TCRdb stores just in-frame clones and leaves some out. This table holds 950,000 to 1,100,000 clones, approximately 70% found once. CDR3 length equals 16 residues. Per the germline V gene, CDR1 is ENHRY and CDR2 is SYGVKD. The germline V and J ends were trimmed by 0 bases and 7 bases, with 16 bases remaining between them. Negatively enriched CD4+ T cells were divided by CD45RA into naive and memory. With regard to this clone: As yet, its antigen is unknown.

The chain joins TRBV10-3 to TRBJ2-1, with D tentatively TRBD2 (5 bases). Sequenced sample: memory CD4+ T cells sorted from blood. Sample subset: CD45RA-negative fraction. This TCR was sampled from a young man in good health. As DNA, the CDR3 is TGTGCCATCAGTGAGTCGAAAGGGAGTTACCCAAATGAGCAGTTCTTC. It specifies CAISESKGSYPNEQFF.